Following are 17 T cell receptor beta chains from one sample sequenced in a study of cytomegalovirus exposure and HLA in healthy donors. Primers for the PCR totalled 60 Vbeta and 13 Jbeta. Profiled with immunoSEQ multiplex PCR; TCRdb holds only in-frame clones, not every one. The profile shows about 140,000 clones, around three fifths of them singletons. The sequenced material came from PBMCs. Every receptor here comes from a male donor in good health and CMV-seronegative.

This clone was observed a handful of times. The CDR3 DNA follows: TGTGCCAGCTATGGGACAGGGGGCGAGGGTGAAAAACTGTTTTTT. Protein sequence: CASYGTGGEGEKLFF. The chain joins TRBV28 to TRBJ1-4; TRBD1 aligns across 12 bases. This CDR3 has 15 residues. In germline, CDR1 is MDHEN, CDR2 SYDVKM. V shed 8 bases and J 7 bases; nucleotides not matched to a gene: 8.

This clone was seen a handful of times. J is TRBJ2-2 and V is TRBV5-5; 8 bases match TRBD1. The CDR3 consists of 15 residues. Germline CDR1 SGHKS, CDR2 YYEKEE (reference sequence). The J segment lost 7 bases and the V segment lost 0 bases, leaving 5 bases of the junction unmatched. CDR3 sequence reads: CASSLGTGLGGELFF. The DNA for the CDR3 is TGTGCCAGCAGCTTGGGGACAGGGCTCGGCGGGGAGCTGTTTTTT.

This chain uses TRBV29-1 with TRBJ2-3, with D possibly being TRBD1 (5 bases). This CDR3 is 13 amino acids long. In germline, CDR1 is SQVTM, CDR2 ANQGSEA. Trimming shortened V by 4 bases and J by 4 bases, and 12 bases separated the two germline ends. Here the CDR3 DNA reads TGCAGCGTTGCCTCGGACAATTCAGATACGCAGTATTTT. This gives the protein CSVASDNSDTQYF.

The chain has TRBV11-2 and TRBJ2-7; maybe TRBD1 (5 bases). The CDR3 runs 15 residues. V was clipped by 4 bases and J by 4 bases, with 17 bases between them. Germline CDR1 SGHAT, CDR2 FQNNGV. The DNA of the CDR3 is TGTGCCAGCAGCTCGCTGTTGACAGCTTCTTACGAGCAGTACTTC. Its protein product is CASSSLLTASYEQYF.

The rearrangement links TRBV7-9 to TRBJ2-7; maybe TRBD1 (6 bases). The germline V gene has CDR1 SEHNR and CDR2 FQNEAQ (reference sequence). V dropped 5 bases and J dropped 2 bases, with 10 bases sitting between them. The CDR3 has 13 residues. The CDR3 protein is CASSPRTAYEQYF. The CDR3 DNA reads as TGTGCCAGCAGCCCTCGGACAGCCTACGAGCAGTACTTC.

The CDR3 is CASSLSPPSGGETQYF. CDR3 coding DNA: TGCGCCAGCAGCTTGTCCCCGCCGTCGGGGGGAGAGACCCAGTACTTC. The chain joins TRBV5-1 to TRBJ2-5; TRBD2 matches at 7 bases. Germline-derived CDR1 and CDR2 are SGHRS and YFSETQ. The CDR3 contains 16 residues. Trimming took 1 base from V and 4 from J; bases not matched to a gene: 10.

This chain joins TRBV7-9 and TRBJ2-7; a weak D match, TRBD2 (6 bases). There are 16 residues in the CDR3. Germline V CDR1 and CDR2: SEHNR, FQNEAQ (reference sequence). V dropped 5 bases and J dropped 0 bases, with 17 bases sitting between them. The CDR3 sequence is CASSPRGRVSSYEQYF. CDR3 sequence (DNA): TGTGCCAGCAGCCCACGGGGGAGAGTGAGCTCCTACGAGCAGTACTTC.

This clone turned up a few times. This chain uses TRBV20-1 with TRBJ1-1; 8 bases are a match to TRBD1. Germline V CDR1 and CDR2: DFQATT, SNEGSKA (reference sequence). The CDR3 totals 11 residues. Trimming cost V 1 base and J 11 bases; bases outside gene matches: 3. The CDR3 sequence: CSARVDRAAFF. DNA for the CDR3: TGCAGTGCTAGAGTGGACAGGGCGGCTTTCTTT.

Here the CDR3 reads CASSTFTQLNTEAFF. In DNA form, the CDR3 reads TGTGCCAGTAGTACCTTTACACAACTGAACACTGAAGCTTTCTTT. The V gene is TRBV19, the J gene TRBJ1-1; D ambiguous. Germline V CDR1 and CDR2: LNHDA, SQIVND (reference sequence). This CDR3 is 15 amino acids long. V was trimmed by 4 bases and J by 0 bases, leaving 12 bases between them.

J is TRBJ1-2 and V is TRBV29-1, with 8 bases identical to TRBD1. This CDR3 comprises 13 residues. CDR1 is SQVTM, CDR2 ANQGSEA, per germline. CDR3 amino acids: CSRPGQELYGYTF. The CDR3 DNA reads TGCAGTCGTCCGGGACAGGAACTCTATGGCTACACCTTC.

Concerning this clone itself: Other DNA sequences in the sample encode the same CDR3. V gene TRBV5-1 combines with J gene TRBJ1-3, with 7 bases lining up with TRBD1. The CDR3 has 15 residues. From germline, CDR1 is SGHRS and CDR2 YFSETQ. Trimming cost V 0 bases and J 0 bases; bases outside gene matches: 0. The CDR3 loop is CASSLAGGSGNTIYF. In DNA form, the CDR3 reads TGCGCCAGCAGCTTGGCAGGGGGCTCTGGAAACACCATATATTTT.

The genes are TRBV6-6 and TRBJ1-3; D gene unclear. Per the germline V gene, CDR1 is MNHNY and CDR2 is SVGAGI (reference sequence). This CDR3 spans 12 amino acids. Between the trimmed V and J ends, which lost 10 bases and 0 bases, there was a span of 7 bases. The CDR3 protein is CATTGSGNTIYF. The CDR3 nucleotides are TGTGCCACCACGGGCTCTGGAAACACCATATATTTT.

The DNA of the CDR3 is TGTGCCAGCAGCCCCGGGACTAGCGGGGGGAGACAAGAGACCCAGTACTTC. The encoded protein is CASSPGTSGGRQETQYF. This chain uses TRBV14 with TRBJ2-5; TRBD2 matches at 15 bases. With V trimmed by 4 bases and J by 2 bases, 5 bases remained unmatched. The CDR3 contains 17 residues. CDR1 SGHDN and CDR2 FVKESK come from the germline V gene. The whole variable domain, remainder taken from reference TRBV14 and TRBJ2-5, is EAGVTQFPSHSVIEKGQTVTLRCDPISGHDNLYWYRRVMGKEIKFLLHFVKESKQDESGMPNNRFLAERTGGTYSTLKVQPAELEDSGVYFCASSPGTSGGRQETQYFGPGTRLLVL.

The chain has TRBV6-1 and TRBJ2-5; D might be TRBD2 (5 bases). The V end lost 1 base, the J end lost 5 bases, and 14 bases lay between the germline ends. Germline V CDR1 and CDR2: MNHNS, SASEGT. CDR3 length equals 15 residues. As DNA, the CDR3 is TGTGCCAGCAGTGAAGAAACTAGATTGGGGGAGACCCAGTACTTC. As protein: CASSEETRLGETQYF.

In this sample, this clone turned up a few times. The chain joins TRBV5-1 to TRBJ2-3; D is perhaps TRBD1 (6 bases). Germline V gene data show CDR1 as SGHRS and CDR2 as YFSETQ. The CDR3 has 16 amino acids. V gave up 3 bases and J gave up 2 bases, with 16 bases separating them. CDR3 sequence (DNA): TGCGCCAGCAGCTCGTCCCGACAGGCGAACACAGATACGCAGTATTTT. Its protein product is CASSSSRQANTDTQYF.

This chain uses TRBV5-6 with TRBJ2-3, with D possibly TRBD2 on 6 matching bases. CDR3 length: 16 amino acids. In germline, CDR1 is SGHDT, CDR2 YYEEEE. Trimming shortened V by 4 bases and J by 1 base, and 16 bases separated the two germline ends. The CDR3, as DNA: TGTGCCAGCAGCCGCGGACTGCAGCGGGGCACAGATACGCAGTATTTT. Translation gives CASSRGLQRGTDTQYF. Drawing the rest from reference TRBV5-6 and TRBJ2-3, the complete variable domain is DAGVTQSPTHLIKTRGQQVTLRCSPKSGHDTVSWYQQALGQGPQFIFQYYEEEERQRGNFPDRFSGHQFPNYSSELNVNALLLGDSALYLCASSRGLQRGTDTQYFGPGTRLTVL.

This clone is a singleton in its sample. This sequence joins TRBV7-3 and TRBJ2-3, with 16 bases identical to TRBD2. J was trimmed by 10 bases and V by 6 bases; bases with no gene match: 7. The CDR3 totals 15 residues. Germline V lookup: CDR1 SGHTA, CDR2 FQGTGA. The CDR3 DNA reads TGTGCCAGCAGTCCACCGGGACTAGCGGGGGGGTCGCAGTATTTT. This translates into CASSPPGLAGGSQYF.